Here is one T cell receptor beta chain with its context. V was clipped by 1 base and J by 3 bases, with 8 bases between them. Germline values: CDR1 SNHLY, CDR2 FYNNEI. This CDR3 spans 14 amino acids. This entry comes from a study of blood T cell repertoires in COVID-19. Study at large: Some COVID-19 samples were acute and others convalescent; all came from the United States, Italy and Spain. T cells, B-cell-depleted T cells, or PBMCs supplied cDNA or gDNA.

Clones were sequenced by immunoSEQ multiplex PCR, and TCRdb holds only the in-frame ones, with some missing. The sample includes about 220,000 clones, about 84% of them seen just once. The chain carries TRBV2 and TRBJ2-3, with D tentatively TRBD2 (6 bases). This receptor was obtained from a human donor in a cohort sampled during active COVID-19. Sequenced sample: peripheral blood. CDR3 protein: CASSEDGGTDTQYF. The DNA for the CDR3 is TGTGCCAGCAGTGAAGACGGGGGTACAGATACGCAGTATTTT.